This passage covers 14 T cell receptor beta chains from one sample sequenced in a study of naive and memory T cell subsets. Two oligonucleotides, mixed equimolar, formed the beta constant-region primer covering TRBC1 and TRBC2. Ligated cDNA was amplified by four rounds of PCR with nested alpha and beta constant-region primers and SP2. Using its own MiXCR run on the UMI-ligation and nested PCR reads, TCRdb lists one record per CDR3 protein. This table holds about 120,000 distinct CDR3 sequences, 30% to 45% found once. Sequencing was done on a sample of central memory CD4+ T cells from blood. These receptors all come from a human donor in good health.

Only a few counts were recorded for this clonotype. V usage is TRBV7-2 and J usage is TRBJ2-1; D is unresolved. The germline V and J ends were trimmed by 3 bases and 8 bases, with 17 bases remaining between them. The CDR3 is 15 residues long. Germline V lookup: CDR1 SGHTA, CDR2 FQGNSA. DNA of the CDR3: TGTGCCAGCAGCTTCCTTAGGCGGTTCGCTGATGAGCAGTTCTTC. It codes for CASSFLRRFADEQFF.

The CDR3 coding sequence is TGTGCTAGTGGATCGGACAGGGGGCGATCAGAGACCCAGTACTTC. Translating it yields CASGSDRGRSETQYF. This sequence joins TRBV12-5 and TRBJ2-5, with 11 bases aligning to TRBD1. This CDR3 is 15 amino acids long. Germline V CDR1 and CDR2: LGHNT, FRNRAP. Trimming removed 6 bases from V and 4 bases from J; junction bases left unmatched: 7. Complete variable domain (other parts from reference TRBV12-5 and TRBJ2-5): DARVTQTPRHKVTEMGQEVTMRCQPILGHNTVFWYRQTMMQGLELLAYFRNRAPLDDSGMPKDRFSAEMPDATLATLKIQPSEPRDSAVYFCASGSDRGRSETQYFGPGTRLLVL.

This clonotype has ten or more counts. The CDR3 region has the DNA TGTGCCAGCAGCTCAAGCTTCTCCTACAATGAGCAGTTCTTC. This gives the protein CASSSSFSYNEQFF. This rearrangement joins TRBV7-2 to TRBJ2-1, with D hard to call. V was shortened by 4 bases and J by 0 bases, with 7 bases between the two germline ends. The CDR3 totals 14 residues. In germline, CDR1 is SGHTA, CDR2 FQGNSA.

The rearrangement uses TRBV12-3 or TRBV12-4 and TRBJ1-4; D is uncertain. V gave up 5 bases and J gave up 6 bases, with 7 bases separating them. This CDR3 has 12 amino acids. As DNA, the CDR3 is TGTGCCAGCAGTCCCTCGGATGAAAAACTGTTTTTT. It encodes CASSPSDEKLFF.

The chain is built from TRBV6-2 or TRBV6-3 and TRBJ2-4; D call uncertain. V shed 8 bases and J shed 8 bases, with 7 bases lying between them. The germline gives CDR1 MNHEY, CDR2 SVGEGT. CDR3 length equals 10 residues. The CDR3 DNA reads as TGTGCCAGCGGATTGGACATTCAGTACTTC. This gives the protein CASGLDIQYF.

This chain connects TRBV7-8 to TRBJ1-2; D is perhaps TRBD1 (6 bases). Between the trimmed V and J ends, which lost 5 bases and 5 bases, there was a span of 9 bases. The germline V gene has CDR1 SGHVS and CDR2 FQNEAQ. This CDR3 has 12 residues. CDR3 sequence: CASSQTGYGYTF. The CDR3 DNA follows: TGTGCCAGCAGCCAGACAGGATATGGCTACACCTTC.

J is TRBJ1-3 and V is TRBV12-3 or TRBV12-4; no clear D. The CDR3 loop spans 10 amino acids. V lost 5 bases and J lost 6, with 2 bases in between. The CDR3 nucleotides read TGTGCCAGCAGTCTAAACACCATATATTTT. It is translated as CASSLNTIYF.

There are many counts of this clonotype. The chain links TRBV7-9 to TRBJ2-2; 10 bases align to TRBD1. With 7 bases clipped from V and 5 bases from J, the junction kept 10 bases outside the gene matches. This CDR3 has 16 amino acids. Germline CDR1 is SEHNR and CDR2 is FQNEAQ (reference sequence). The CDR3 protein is CASIQTGGFSTGELFF. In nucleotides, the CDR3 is TGTGCCAGCATACAGACAGGGGGCTTTTCTACCGGGGAGCTGTTTTTT.

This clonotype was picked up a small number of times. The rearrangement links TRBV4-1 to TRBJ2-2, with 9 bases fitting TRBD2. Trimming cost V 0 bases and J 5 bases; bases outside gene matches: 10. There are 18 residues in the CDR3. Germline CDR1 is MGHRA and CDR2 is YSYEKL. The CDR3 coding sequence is TGCGCCAGCAGCCAAGATGCAGTAGCGGGAGTAGGTACCGGGGAGCTGTTTTTT. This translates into CASSQDAVAGVGTGELFF.

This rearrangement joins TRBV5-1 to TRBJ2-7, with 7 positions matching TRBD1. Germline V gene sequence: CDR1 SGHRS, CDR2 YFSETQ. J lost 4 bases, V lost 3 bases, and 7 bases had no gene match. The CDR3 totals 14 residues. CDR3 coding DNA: TGCGCCAGCAGCTCGGACAGGCCAAGGTACGAGCAGTACTTC. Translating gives CASSSDRPRYEQYF.

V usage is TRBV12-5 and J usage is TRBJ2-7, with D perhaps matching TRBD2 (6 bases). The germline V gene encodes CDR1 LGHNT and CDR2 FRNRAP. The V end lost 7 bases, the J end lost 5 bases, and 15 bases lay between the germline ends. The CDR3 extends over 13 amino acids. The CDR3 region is CASAPGGVHEQYF. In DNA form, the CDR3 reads TGTGCTAGTGCACCCGGGGGAGTCCACGAGCAGTACTTC.

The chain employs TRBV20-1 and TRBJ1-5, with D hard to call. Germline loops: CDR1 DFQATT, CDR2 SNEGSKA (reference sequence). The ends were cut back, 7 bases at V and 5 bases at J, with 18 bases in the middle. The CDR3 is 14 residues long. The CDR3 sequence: CSVSLLGIDQPQHF. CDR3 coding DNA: TGCAGTGTAAGTCTCTTAGGGATCGATCAGCCCCAGCATTTT.

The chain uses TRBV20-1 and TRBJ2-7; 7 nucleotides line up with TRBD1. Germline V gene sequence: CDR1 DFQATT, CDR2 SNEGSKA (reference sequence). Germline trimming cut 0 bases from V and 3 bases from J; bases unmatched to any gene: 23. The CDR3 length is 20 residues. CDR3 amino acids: CSARDNVWGRSGTAHYEQYF. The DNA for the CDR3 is TGCAGTGCTAGAGATAATGTTTGGGGTCGTTCCGGGACAGCTCACTACGAGCAGTACTTC.

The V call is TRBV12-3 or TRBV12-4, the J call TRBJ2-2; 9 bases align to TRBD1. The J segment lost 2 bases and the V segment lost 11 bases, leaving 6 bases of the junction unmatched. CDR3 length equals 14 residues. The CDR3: CAVRGQGNTGELFF. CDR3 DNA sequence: TGTGCCGTCCGGGGACAGGGAAACACCGGGGAGCTGTTTTTT.